The 21 T cell receptor beta chains below all came from one sample that was sequenced in a study of blood T cells in healthy people across ages. With a J-beta primer mix and a sample-barcoded 5' primer, a second PCR ran about 7 to 11 cycles. Each CDR3 protein is one row after TCRdb ran MiXCR on the 5' RACE reads. This sample has 1.5 million to 2 million distinct CDR3 sequences; 28% occur once, and the top ten carry 7.7%. Sequencing was done on a sample of blood. All receptors come from a woman aged 25 to 39 in good health.

This clonotype was seen a few times. V usage is TRBV12-3 or TRBV12-4 and J usage is TRBJ2-7; 7 bases line up with TRBD1. The V and J ends lost 5 bases and 1 base, in that order; junction bases with no gene match: 11. CDR3 length: 16 amino acids. The CDR3 bases are TGTGCCAGCAGTCTCCGTCCCCAGACAGGGTCCTACGAGCAGTACTTC. This gives the protein CASSLRPQTGSYEQYF.

V usage is TRBV6-4 and J usage is TRBJ1-4, with a tentative D call TRBD1 (5 bases). This CDR3 spans 16 amino acids. The germline gives CDR1 MRHNA, CDR2 SNTAGT. V was pared by 6 bases and J by 1 base, with 15 bases between. The CDR3: CASRADRDRTNEKLFF. The CDR3 DNA reads as TGTGCCAGCAGGGCTGACAGAGATAGAACTAATGAAAAACTGTTTTTT.

V and J are TRBV6-5 and TRBJ1-1, with 12 bases matching TRBD1. In germline, CDR1 is MNHEY, CDR2 SVGAGI. This CDR3 has 16 residues. J gave up 5 bases and V 5 bases, and 9 bases lay outside the gene matches. Here the CDR3 reads CASSHRDRGHGTEAFF. CDR3 coding DNA: TGTGCCAGCAGTCACCGGGACAGGGGGCATGGAACTGAAGCTTTCTTT.

The chain recombines TRBV25-1 with TRBJ2-7; no clear D. The CDR3 loop spans 13 amino acids. Between the trimmed V and J ends, which lost 4 bases and 5 bases, there was a span of 12 bases. Germline V gene data show CDR1 as MGHDK and CDR2 as SYGVNS. CDR3 coding DNA: TGTGCCAGCAGTGGGAAGGAAACAAACGAGCAGTACTTC. Amino acids: CASSGKETNEQYF.

This clonotype was recorded at least ten times. The rearrangement links TRBV5-8 to TRBJ2-1; D is undetermined. The ends were cut back, 0 bases at V and 6 bases at J, with 7 bases in the middle. Germline lookup yields CDR1 SGHTS and CDR2 YDEGEE. The CDR3 is 13 amino acids. As DNA, the CDR3 is TGTGCCAGCAGCTTGGTTCGACGCAATGAGCAGTTCTTC. The encoded protein is CASSLVRRNEQFF.

This clonotype was seen many times. The chain uses TRBV12-3 or TRBV12-4 and TRBJ2-6; D gene unclear. Trimming cost V 5 bases and J 0 bases, with 8 bases left between them. The CDR3 has 15 amino acids. The CDR3, as DNA: TGTGCCAGCAGTCCCCAGGTCTCTGGGGCCAACGTCCTGACTTTC. Residues: CASSPQVSGANVLTF.

This clonotype showed up just a few times. The gene calls are TRBV7-2 and TRBJ2-7, with TRBD2 as a possible D gene (5 bases). Germline V lookup: CDR1 SGHTA, CDR2 FQGNSA. Trimming cost V 2 bases and J 2 bases, with 10 bases left between them. The CDR3 contains 14 residues. The CDR3 loop reads CASSLIGVTYEQYF. The CDR3 nucleotides are TGTGCCAGCAGCTTAATCGGGGTCACCTACGAGCAGTACTTC. Combining the CDR3 with reference TRBV7-2 and TRBJ2-7 gives the whole variable domain GAGVSQSPSNKVTEKGKDVELRCDPISGHTALYWYRQSLGQGLEFLIYFQGNSAPDKSGLPSDRFSAERTGGSVSTLTIQRTQQEDSAVYLCASSLIGVTYEQYFGPGTRLTVT.

The chain joins TRBV12-3 or TRBV12-4 to TRBJ2-7, with D uncertain. Trimming shortened V by 3 bases and J by 0 bases, and 12 bases separated the two germline ends. The CDR3 extends over 15 amino acids. CDR3 amino acids: CASSLEEGNSYEQYF. CDR3 sequence (DNA): TGTGCCAGCAGTTTGGAAGAAGGGAACTCCTACGAGCAGTACTTC.

The rearrangement joins TRBV12-3 or TRBV12-4 to TRBJ2-3; D assignment may be TRBD1 or TRBD2 (5 bases each). The length of the CDR3 is 15 residues. V lost 3 bases, J lost 4 bases, and 14 bases lay in between. The CDR3 is CASSFPGPNPDTQYF. DNA for the CDR3: TGTGCCAGCAGTTTTCCGGGACCCAACCCAGATACGCAGTATTTT.

This clonotype was seen a few times. Being one base from a much bigger clone, this may be a read error. The V gene is TRBV5-1, the J gene TRBJ2-3; D not certain. The CDR3 loop spans 14 amino acids. Germline CDR1 reads SGHRS; CDR2 reads YFSETQ. The CDR3 spells CAGSLMGSTDTQYF. The CDR3, as DNA: TGCGCCGGCAGCTTGATGGGGAGCACAGATACGCAGTATTTT.

Here the CDR3 reads CAISPTGLRNEQFF. For the CDR3, the DNA is TGTGCCATCAGTCCCACGGGACTTAGAAATGAGCAGTTCTTC. This sequence joins TRBV10-3 and TRBJ2-1; a possible D gene is TRBD2 (6 bases). The CDR3 is made up of 14 amino acids. Trimming removed 5 bases at V and 7 bases at J, with 15 bases between. Germline lookup yields CDR1 ENHRY and CDR2 SYGVKD.

Note on this clonotype: Sequence at one end of the junction differs from germline and may be a read error. V gene TRBV12-3 or TRBV12-4 combines with J gene TRBJ2-1; 7 bases line up with TRBD2. This CDR3 contains 12 residues. CDR3: CASSFFGQGGIF. As DNA, the CDR3 is TGTGCCAGCAGTTTCTTTGGGCAGGGAGGGATCTTC.

The chain is built from TRBV7-2 and TRBJ2-3; weak D call: TRBD2 (5 bases). Deletions cut 7 bases from V and 2 bases from J, with 16 bases between. CDR3 length: 15 amino acids. Germline V gives CDR1 SGHTA, CDR2 FQGNSA. CDR3 nucleotides: TGTGCCAGCACCCCCGGGGTCCACTTCACAGATACGCAGTATTTT. As protein: CASTPGVHFTDTQYF.

This clonotype showed up just a few times. The chain couples TRBV7-2 to TRBJ2-5; weak D call: TRBD1 (5 bases). The CDR3 has 14 residues. Germline assignment: CDR1 SGHTA and CDR2 FQGNSA. V was cut by 6 bases and J by 4 bases, with 15 bases left in between. In DNA form, the CDR3 reads TGTGCCAGCAGTCAGGGTGGGTACGGAGAGACCCAGTACTTC. As protein: CASSQGGYGETQYF.

This clonotype was detected only a few times. The CDR3 protein is CSARPRVGGGAGANVLTF. DNA for the CDR3: TGCAGTGCTAGACCTAGAGTGGGTGGGGGCGCTGGGGCCAACGTCCTGACTTTC. The V gene is TRBV20-1, the J gene TRBJ2-6, with D perhaps TRBD1 (6 bases). Germline V gene data show CDR1 as DFQATT and CDR2 as SNEGSKA (reference sequence). Trimming took off 2 bases at V and 2 bases at J, with 19 bases between the two ends. The CDR3 sequence is 18 residues long.

This clonotype was seen repeatedly, ten times or more. V and J are TRBV10-3 and TRBJ2-6, with TRBD1 matching 11 bases. The germline CDR1 and CDR2 sequences are ENHRY and SYGVKD. Unmatched junction bases numbered 7, after V lost 8 bases and J lost 1 base. The CDR3 consists of 17 residues. In DNA, the CDR3 is TGTGCCATCGGTCGGACAGGGGGCGCGTCTGGGGCCAACGTCCTGACTTTC. Amino acids: CAIGRTGGASGANVLTF.

This clonotype was found many times. The chain joins TRBV28 to TRBJ1-2; 11 nucleotides line up with TRBD1. The V gene's germline CDR1 is MDHEN and CDR2 SYDVKM. Losses at the gene ends were 6 bases for V and 3 bases for J; bases not matched to a gene: 6. The CDR3 spans 15 residues. CDR3 protein: CASRISGQGDYGYTF. Written as DNA, the CDR3 is TGTGCCAGCAGGATATCGGGACAGGGGGACTATGGCTACACCTTC.

The rearrangement uses TRBV25-1 and TRBJ2-5, with 9 bases that match TRBD1. J gave up 11 bases and V 7 bases, and 11 bases lay outside the gene matches. The CDR3 runs 13 residues. CDR1 MGHDK and CDR2 SYGVNS come from the germline V gene. DNA for the CDR3: TGTGCCAGCAATGTGACAGGGGGGGGGGAGCAGTACTTC. It translates to CASNVTGGGEQYF.

A word on this clonotype: Just one base apart from a much larger clone, this may be a read error. This rearrangement joins TRBV11-3 to TRBJ2-5; 7 bases agree with TRBD2. This CDR3 has 16 residues. The germline V gene has CDR1 SGHNT and CDR2 YENEEA. The CDR3: CASSLGASGYEEIQYF. As DNA, the CDR3 is TGTGCCAGCAGCTTAGGGGCTAGCGGCTATGAAGAGATCCAGTACTTC. The full variable domain, with the rest looked up from reference TRBV11-3 and TRBJ2-5, is EAGVVQSPRYKIIEKKQPVAFWCNPISGHNTLYWYLQNLGQGPELLIRYENEEAVDDSQLPKDRFSAERLKGVDSTLKIQPAELGDSAVYLCASSLGASGYEEIQYFGPGTRLLVL.

V is TRBV12-3 or TRBV12-4 and J is TRBJ1-5; D unresolved. The CDR3 spans 11 residues. The V end lost 7 bases, the J end lost 3 bases, and 4 bases lay between the germline ends. CDR3 loop: CASTSNQPQHF. The CDR3 region has the DNA TGTGCCAGCACTTCCAATCAGCCCCAGCATTTT.

This clonotype was observed a handful of times. The chain recombines TRBV5-1 with TRBJ2-2; 7 bases are a match to TRBD1. Trimming at V came to 4 bases and at J to 3 bases, leaving 6 bases not matched to a gene. CDR3 size: 15 residues. The germline gives CDR1 SGHRS, CDR2 YFSETQ. The CDR3: CASSRDSVHTGELFF. The CDR3 DNA reads as TGCGCCAGCAGCCGGGACAGCGTTCACACCGGGGAGCTGTTTTTT.